A selection of T cell receptor beta chains follows, all from one sample in a study of T-cell reconstitution after alpha-beta-depleted transplantation in children. TCRdb redid the calling of the PCR reads with MiXCR, one entry per CDR3 protein. The sample consists of roughly 500,000 distinct CDR3 sequences, 32% of them appearing once. The specimen was PBMCs from the stem cell graft donor, collected from the stem cell graft. These receptors all come from a human donor who donated a stem cell graft to a child with aplastic anemia. Each CDR3 is given with its conserved first and last residue. A D gene is named only where the DNA matches it firmly. Where a row states a size, it is once, few, many or the class of an expanded clone; other rows omit it.

D	size	V	J	CDR3	DNA
TRBD1	NA	TRBV7-2	TRBJ2-3	CASSADRVTSTDTQYF	TGTGCCAGCAGCGCAGACAGGGTTACTAGCACAGATACGCAGTATTTT
NA	few	TRBV6-1	TRBJ1-1	CASSVDRLNTEAFF	TGTGCCAGCAGCGTTGATCGCCTGAACACTGAAGCTTTCTTT
TRBD1	NA	TRBV9	TRBJ1-1	CASSPQGTGTEAFF	TGTGCCAGCAGCCCCCAGGGGACAGGCACTGAAGCTTTCTTT
NA	few	TRBV2	TRBJ2-2	CASISNTGELFF	TGTGCCAGCATCTCCAACACCGGGGAGCTGTTTTTT
TRBD1	few	TRBV6-1	TRBJ2-7	CASRRGMTGNAYEQYF	TGTGCCAGCAGAAGGGGTATGACAGGGAATGCGTACGAGCAGTACTTC
NA	few	TRBV11-3	TRBJ2-1	CASSLRGNMGYNEQFF	TGTGCCAGCAGCTTAAGGGGTAATATGGGATACAATGAGCAGTTCTTC
TRBD1	NA	TRBV5-5	TRBJ2-5	CASSGFDRAQETQYF	TGTGCCAGCAGCGGGTTTGACAGGGCCCAAGAGACCCAGTACTTC
TRBD2	NA	TRBV5-5	TRBJ2-2	CASRFSVQWGRATGELFF	TGTGCCAGCAGGTTTTCAGTCCAATGGGGGAGGGCCACCGGGGAGCTGTTTTTT
NA	few	TRBV5-5	TRBJ1-6	CASSLRQTNSPLHF	TGTGCCAGCAGCTTGCGACAGACAAATTCACCCCTCCACTTT
TRBD2	few	TRBV7-9	TRBJ2-3	CASSLGEGGNTDTQYF	TGTGCCAGCAGCTTAGGGGAGGGCGGAAACACAGATACGCAGTATTTT
NA	few	TRBV5-1	TRBJ1-5	CASSLVAGSNQPQHF	TGCGCCAGCAGCTTGGTAGCGGGATCTAATCAGCCCCAGCATTTT
NA	NA	TRBV7-4	TRBJ2-2	CASSLELAHANTGELFF	TGTGCCAGCAGCTTAGAGCTAGCGCATGCGAACACCGGGGAGCTGTTTTTT
NA	NA	TRBV9	TRBJ1-1	CASSPTGHFNTEAFF	TGTGCCAGCAGCCCGACGGGGCATTTCAACACTGAAGCTTTCTTT